Following are 15 T cell receptor beta chains from one sample sequenced in a study of cytomegalovirus exposure and HLA in healthy donors. PCR employed 60 Vbeta and 13 Jbeta primers. Assay used: immunoSEQ multiplex PCR; TCRdb lists only in-frame clones, some missing. The sample shows around 75,000 clones, 78% of them seen only once. The sample taken for sequencing was PBMCs. The receptors come from a man in his forties in good health and CMV-seronegative.

The chain links TRBV5-4 to TRBJ1-4; TRBD1 might be the D (6 bases). CDR3 length equals 18 residues. Trimming shortened V by 1 base and J by 2 bases, and 18 bases separated the two germline ends. The germline V gene has CDR1 SGHNT and CDR2 YYREEE (reference sequence). The CDR3 DNA reads TGTGCCAGCAGCTTGAGGACAGCTACCTCTACGACTAATGAAAAACTGTTTTTT. Its translation: CASSLRTATSTTNEKLFF.

The chain links TRBV10-3 to TRBJ2-5; maybe TRBD2 (6 bases). The V gene lost 5 bases and the J gene lost 4 bases, with 17 bases spanning the gap. The CDR3 is 15 residues long. Germline CDR1 reads ENHRY; CDR2 reads SYGVKD. Here the CDR3 DNA reads TGTGCCATCAGTCCGGGACGGGGAGGAGTAGAGACCCAGTACTTC. Its translation is CAISPGRGGVETQYF.

This clone was recorded a few times. The V and J genes are TRBV6-5 and TRBJ1-5, with 8 bases matching TRBD1. Germline lookup yields CDR1 MNHEY and CDR2 SVGAGI. The CDR3 is 15 residues long. V shed 6 bases and J 7 bases; nucleotides not matched to a gene: 11. The CDR3 is CASSRTGQGGQPQHF. In DNA form, the CDR3 reads TGTGCCAGCAGCCGTACCGGACAGGGAGGACAGCCCCAGCATTTT.

The chain employs TRBV10-3 and TRBJ1-1; TRBD1 is a possible D gene (6 bases). V lost 6 bases and J 1 base, leaving 12 bases between the germline ends. The CDR3 totals 14 residues. The V gene's germline CDR1 is ENHRY and CDR2 SYGVKD. CDR3 region: CAIRPGVPNTEAFF. The CDR3 bases are TGTGCCATCAGACCAGGGGTCCCGAACACTGAAGCTTTCTTT.

The chain recombines TRBV7-2 with TRBJ1-4; D unresolved. With 5 bases removed from V and 6 bases from J, the gap between germline ends came to 4 bases. This CDR3 region has 11 residues. In germline, CDR1 is SGHTA, CDR2 FQGNSA. CDR3 loop: CASSPYEKLFF. The CDR3 DNA is TGTGCCAGCAGCCCATATGAAAAACTGTTTTTT.

The chain recombines TRBV7-3 with TRBJ1-1; weak D call: TRBD1 (6 bases). V shed 0 bases and J shed 7 bases, with 9 bases lying between them. CDR1 and CDR2 from the germline V gene are SGHTA and FQGTGA. The CDR3 consists of 13 residues. For the CDR3, the DNA is TGTGCCAGCAGCTTAACGTCAGGGGATGAAGCTTTCTTT. As protein: CASSLTSGDEAFF.

This sequence joins TRBV7-8 and TRBJ2-5; TRBD2 matches at 9 bases. CDR1 is SGHVS, CDR2 FQNEAQ, per germline. The CDR3 runs to 17 residues. V lost 1 base, J lost 9 bases, and 15 bases stayed unmatched. CDR3 sequence reads: CASSLGGTSISSRAQYF. The CDR3 coding sequence is TGTGCCAGCAGCTTAGGTGGGACTAGCATCTCTTCCAGGGCCCAGTACTTC.

This chain uses TRBV7-2 with TRBJ2-6; maybe TRBD1 (6 bases). Germline CDR1 reads SGHTA; CDR2 reads FQGNSA. V lost 3 bases and J lost 3, with 18 bases in between. The CDR3 is made up of 18 amino acids. The CDR3 DNA reads TGTGCCAGCAGCTTGGTAACAGGGTCAGGGGTTGGGGCCAACGTCCTGACTTTC. Protein: CASSLVTGSGVGANVLTF. Combining the CDR3 with reference TRBV7-2 and TRBJ2-6 gives the whole variable domain GAGVSQSPSNKVTEKGKDVELRCDPISGHTALYWYRQSLGQGLEFLIYFQGNSAPDKSGLPSDRFSAERTGGSVSTLTIQRTQQEDSAVYLCASSLVTGSGVGANVLTFGAGSRLTVL.

The rearrangement links TRBV10-3 to TRBJ2-3; 7 nucleotides match TRBD1. Trimming at V came to 10 bases and at J to 0 bases, leaving 4 bases not matched to a gene. Per the germline V gene, CDR1 is ENHRY and CDR2 is SYGVKD. CDR3 length equals 13 residues. The CDR3 protein is CATKGASTDTQYF. The CDR3 DNA is TGTGCCACGAAGGGGGCCAGCACAGATACGCAGTATTTT.

There are a few counts of this clone. V usage is TRBV4-3 and J usage is TRBJ2-7, with D perhaps matching TRBD1 (6 bases). V lost 3 bases and J 6 bases, leaving 12 bases between the germline ends. Germline V gene sequence: CDR1 LGHNA, CDR2 YSLEER. The CDR3 totals 13 residues. This CDR3 reads CASSQYRAGEQYF. CDR3 nucleotide sequence: TGCGCCAGCAGCCAGTACAGGGCGGGCGAGCAGTACTTC.

The chain employs TRBV4-3 and TRBJ1-4; weak D call: TRBD1 (6 bases). The CDR3 is made up of 15 amino acids. Germline values: CDR1 LGHNA, CDR2 YSLEER. Trimming removed 4 bases from V and 8 bases from J, with 17 bases in between. The CDR3 DNA is TGCGCCAGCAGCCTCTTAGGGGCAGGGGTGGAAAAACTGTTTTTT. Translating it yields CASSLLGAGVEKLFF.

The gene calls are TRBV7-3 and TRBJ2-3; 7 nucleotides align to TRBD2. The CDR3 is 14 amino acids. CDR1 and CDR2 (germline): SGHTA, FQGTGA. The junction had 4 bases not matched to a gene; V was cut back by 2 bases and J by 5 bases. Here the CDR3 reads CASSLAGVIDTQYF. In DNA form, the CDR3 reads TGTGCCAGCAGCTTAGCGGGGGTCATAGATACGCAGTATTTT.

This rearrangement joins TRBV27 to TRBJ1-5; perhaps TRBD1 as D (5 bases). CDR3 size: 15 residues. Trimming removed 2 bases from V and 7 bases from J, with 15 bases in between. Germline CDR1 MNHEY, CDR2 SMNVEV (reference sequence). CDR3 DNA: TGTGCCAGCAGTTTAACGGGCAGGGTCAGACAGCCCCAGCATTTT. Amino acid sequence: CASSLTGRVRQPQHF.

Details on this clone: Its ends do not fully match the called genes, so a read error is possible. The J gene is TRBJ1-1, the V gene TRBV10-3; 9 bases match TRBD1. The CDR3 runs 13 residues. The germline gives CDR1 ENHRY, CDR2 SYGVKD. CDR3 sequence reads: CAISKTGGTGAFF. In DNA form, the CDR3 reads TGTGCCATCAGTAAAACAGGGGGCACTGGAGCTTTCTTT.

This chain links TRBV6-6 with TRBJ1-5; the match to TRBD1 covers 7 bases. Germline V gene sequence: CDR1 MNHNY, CDR2 SVGAGI (reference sequence). The V segment lost 6 bases and the J segment 7 bases; nucleotides outside the gene matches: 9. The CDR3 sequence is 14 residues long. The CDR3 spells CASSPTGVKQPQHF. In nucleotides, the CDR3 is TGTGCCAGCAGCCCCACAGGGGTTAAACAGCCCCAGCATTTT.